This TCR beta chain appears in the sequencing data of a study of CD8 T cells in Susac syndrome. This clonotype showed up just once. CD8+ and CD4+ blood T cells underwent TCR beta sequencing. Negative isolation was used for CD8+ and CD4+ T cells and FACS enrichment for TEMRA cells. Random-hexamer reverse transcription was applied to roughly 0.5 to 1 ug RNA. Multiplex immunoSEQ PCR targeted 54 Vbeta and 13 Jbeta TCR beta segments. TCRdb analysed the immunoSEQ multiplex PCR reads with MiXCR anew, one entry per CDR3 protein. The sample consists of about 150,000 distinct CDR3 sequences, under 95% of them appearing once. The CDR3 is 13 amino acids. Germline CDR1 and CDR2: KGHSH and LQKENI. V lost 4 bases, J lost 3 bases, and 9 bases lay in between.

Sample: CD4+ T cells from PBMCs. This TCR derives from a human donor with multiple sclerosis. V gene TRBV18 combines with J gene TRBJ1-2; D is perhaps TRBD1 (5 bases). CDR3 residues: CASSLRDDYGYTF. The CDR3 nucleotides are TGTGCCAGCTCACTCAGGGATGACTATGGCTACACCTTC.